This entry lists 8 T cell receptor beta chains sequenced from one sample in a study of metastatic and nonmetastatic thyroid tumors. Until they underwent thyroid surgery, no patient had received any treatment. MiXCR reprocessed the PCR reads for TCRdb. The repertoire holds around 20,000 clones, with 15% to 20% as singletons. The specimen sequenced was tumor tissue. These receptor sequences come from a female donor with papillary thyroid cancer or a benign thyroid nodule (not recorded which). Some clones in this sample may be carry-over from other donors' samples.

As concerns this clone: A single base separates this from a much larger clone, so it may be a read error. This sample includes further DNA sequences coding for the same CDR3. V usage is TRBV5-6 and J usage is TRBJ2-1; D is unresolved. The CDR3 sequence is 13 residues long. The germline gives CDR1 SGHDT, CDR2 YYEEEE. The germline V and J ends were trimmed by 4 bases and 7 bases, with 12 bases remaining between them. CDR3 residues: CASSPPGVNEQFF. The CDR3 bases are TGTGCCAGCAGCCCCCCGGGTGTAAATGAGCAGTTCTTC.

This clone was counted ten times or more. The gene calls are TRBV7-6 and TRBJ2-7; D remains ambiguous. V lost 5 bases, J lost 5 bases, and 10 bases lay in between. The CDR3 runs to 12 residues. Germline values: CDR1 SGHVS, CDR2 FNYEAQ. CDR3 DNA sequence: TGTGCCAGCAGCCCGGACGCCCACGAGCAGTACTTC. Translation gives CASSPDAHEQYF.

The chain recombines TRBV5-4 with TRBJ2-5, with TRBD1 matching 12 bases. This CDR3 region has 16 residues. V was clipped by 3 bases and J by 2 bases; unmatched bases: 5. CDR1 SGHNT and CDR2 YYREEE come from the germline V gene (reference sequence). The CDR3 reads CASSYGTGGGQETQYF. The CDR3 DNA follows: TGTGCCAGCAGCTACGGGACAGGGGGCGGACAAGAGACCCAGTACTTC.

By frequency in the sample, this clone is medium-sized (0.01 to 0.1%). The chain combines TRBV12-3 or TRBV12-4 with TRBJ2-1; D is unclear. V lost 3 bases and J lost 9, with 15 bases in between. This CDR3 is built from 14 residues. Here the CDR3 DNA reads TGTGCCAGCAGTTTTAAGCCCCGTTTAGGTGAGCAGTTCTTC. Amino acids: CASSFKPRLGEQFF.

This clone was seen many times. The chain employs TRBV28 and TRBJ1-3; unclear D gene. V dropped 0 bases and J dropped 5 bases, with 11 bases sitting between them. Germline V lookup: CDR1 MDHEN, CDR2 SYDVKM. The length of the CDR3 is 15 residues. CDR3 sequence reads: CASSLWGELRNTIYF. Here the CDR3 DNA reads TGTGCCAGCAGTTTATGGGGCGAACTGAGAAACACCATATATTTT.

Ten or more counts support this clone. V usage is TRBV7-6 and J usage is TRBJ2-2; 8 positions agree with TRBD1. CDR1 and CDR2 from the germline V gene are SGHVS and FNYEAQ. V shed 4 bases and J 6 bases; nucleotides not matched to a gene: 4. The CDR3 has 14 amino acids. The CDR3 region has the DNA TGTGCCAGCAGCTGGTCAGGGGGCCCCGGGGAGCTGTTTTTT. Its translation is CASSWSGGPGELFF.

Turning to this clone: A much larger clonotype is one base distant, so this may be a read error. V and J are TRBV20-1 and TRBJ2-1; 14 bases align to TRBD2. This CDR3 spans 16 amino acids. V lost 5 bases and J lost 7; bases outside the gene matches: 10. CDR1 is DFQATT and CDR2 is SNEGSKA in the germline V gene (reference sequence). CDR3 region: CSAGVTSGRAGNEQFF. The CDR3 DNA reads as TGCAGTGCTGGGGTGACTAGCGGGAGGGCCGGTAATGAGCAGTTCTTC.

This chain links TRBV12-3 or TRBV12-4 with TRBJ1-2; D remains unclear. The CDR3 contains 19 residues. Trimming left V 3 bases short and J 0 bases short, with 23 bases between. CDR3 nucleotides: TGTGCCAGCAGTTTTGGCACGAGACGGCAAGCTCCTTCTAACTATGGCTACACCTTC. Protein product: CASSFGTRRQAPSNYGYTF.